This T cell receptor beta chain was captured in a study of blood T cells in healthy people across ages. Study-wide results and caveats: TCR beta diversity, measured per million T cells, fell in a roughly linear way with age. Those diversity estimates obtained from one million T cells were thought to be underestimates.

The CDR3 covers 18 residues. Germline V gene sequence: CDR1 MGHRA, CDR2 YSYEKL. In the case of this clonotype: As yet, its antigen is unknown.

Combining a sample-barcoded 5' primer with a J-beta primer mix, a second PCR ran for 7 to 11 cycles. TCRdb called the 5' RACE reads again in MiXCR, with one record for every CDR3 protein. The table has about a million distinct CDR3 sequences, 51% seen once. V and J are TRBV4-1 and TRBJ2-5, with D possibly being TRBD1 (6 bases). The DNA end is more similar to TRBJ2-7, so the J call may be wrong. The source is a woman in her sixties in good health. Sequencing was performed on blood. For the CDR3, the DNA is TGCGCCAGCAGCCAAGATGGCAGGGGCTTTCCTATTTCCTACGAGCAGTACTTC. It translates to CASSQDGRGFPISYEQYF.